A selection of T cell receptor beta chains follows, all from one sample in a study of vaccination effects on CD4 cells after COVID-19. Here immunoSEQ multiplex PCR was the method, and the copy in TCRdb shows in-frame clones only, minus some. The sample has 26,000 or so clones; roughly 74% are singletons. The antigens for these receptors are not known. The material sequenced was CD4+ T cells from PBMCs cultured with HCoV-NL63 spike peptides, taken before COVID-19 vaccination. Receptors were obtained from a human donor who had a prior SARS-CoV-2 infection. Each CDR3 is given with its conserved first and last residue. D genes are given only for firm matches. Some rows have no size entry. The others give once, few or many, or a class for an expanded clone.

size	length	J	V	D	CDR3	DNA
NA	15	TRBJ1-3	TRBV6-5	NA	CASSYGRQPGNTIYF	TGTGCCAGCAGTTACGGAAGACAGCCTGGAAACACCATATATTTT
NA	13	TRBJ1-1	TRBV25-1	TRBD1	CASSEDRSTEAFF	TGTGCCAGCAGTGAGGACAGGAGCACTGAAGCTTTCTTT
NA	15	TRBJ1-2	TRBV4-1	TRBD1	CASSREPPQGARYTF	TGCGCCAGCAGCCGAGAACCCCCGCAGGGGGCACGCTACACCTTC
NA	14	TRBJ1-2	TRBV19	NA	CASSMKVYKHGYTF	TGCGCCAGTAGTATGAAGGTGTACAAGCATGGCTACACCTTC
NA	13	TRBJ2-1	TRBV6-5	TRBD2	CAAGGGSYNEQFF	TGTGCCGCTGGCGGGGGGAGCTACAATGAGCAGTTCTTC
NA	17	TRBJ2-7	TRBV4-1	TRBD2	CASSQGVQTSGIGKQYF	TGCGCCAGCAGCCAGGGGGTCCAGACTAGCGGGATAGGCAAGCAGTACTTC
NA	15	TRBJ2-2	TRBV2	TRBD2	CASSPGLAGPGELFF	TGTGCCAGCAGTCCGGGACTAGCGGGACCCGGGGAGCTGTTTTTT
NA	16	TRBJ1-2	TRBV14	NA	CASSQDVSGAVYGYTF	TGTGCCAGCAGCCAAGATGTGTCAGGGGCTGTCTATGGCTACACCTTC
few	12	TRBJ2-1	TRBV7-9	NA	CASSLATAEQFF	TGTGCCAGCAGCTTAGCAACAGCCGAGCAGTTCTTC
NA	14	TRBJ2-7	TRBV6-5	NA	CASSRYSINYEQYF	TGTGCCAGCAGTAGATACTCAATAAACTACGAGCAGTACTTC
NA	13	TRBJ1-4	TRBV14	NA	CASSRAPNEKLFF	TGTGCCAGCAGCCGCGCACCTAATGAAAAACTGTTTTTT
NA	13	TRBJ1-2	TRBV19	NA	CASAAQKNYGYTF	TGTGCCAGTGCGGCCCAGAAGAACTATGGCTACACCTTC
NA	17	TRBJ2-4	TRBV9	NA	CASSATRRGIAKNIQYF	TGTGCCAGCAGCGCCACTAGACGTGGTATAGCCAAAAACATTCAGTACTTC
NA	13	TRBJ2-2	TRBV18	NA	CASSTDPTGELFF	TGTGCCAGCTCCACCGACCCGACAGGGGAGCTGTTTTTT
NA	15	TRBJ2-5	TRBV30	NA	CAWSVQGLTGETQYF	TGTGCCTGGAGTGTACAGGGACTAACTGGAGAGACCCAGTACTTC
NA	17	TRBJ2-2	TRBV7-3	TRBD1	CASSLLRGTGVPGELFF	TGTGCCAGCAGCCTCTTACGGGGGACAGGGGTTCCCGGGGAGCTGTTTTTT
NA	12	TRBJ2-7	TRBV7-8	NA	CASSPQNYEQYF	TGTGCCAGCAGCCCCCAAAACTACGAGCAGTACTTC
NA	17	TRBJ2-7	TRBV11-2	TRBD2	CASSPPGLAERIYEQYF	TGTGCCAGCAGCCCCCCTGGACTAGCGGAAAGAATCTACGAGCAGTACTTC
NA	15	TRBJ2-1	TRBV5-4	NA	CASSQAGVTYNEQFF	TGTGCCAGCAGCCAAGCGGGCGTGACCTACAATGAGCAGTTCTTC
NA	14	TRBJ2-3	TRBV9	TRBD2	CASGLAGGGDTQYF	TGTGCCAGCGGACTAGCGGGGGGGGGAGATACGCAGTATTTT
NA	16	TRBJ1-3	TRBV5-1	NA	CASSFGTGNSGNTIYF	TGCGCCAGCAGCTTCGGGACTGGGAACTCTGGAAACACCATATATTTT
NA	15	TRBJ2-7	TRBV6-2/TRBV6-3	NA	CASSYSSPGVHEQYF	TGTGCCAGCAGTTATTCAAGTCCTGGGGTCCACGAGCAGTACTTC
NA	14	TRBJ2-3	TRBV10-3	NA	CAINPGGITDTQYF	TGTGCCATCAATCCAGGCGGGATCACAGATACGCAGTATTTT
NA	13	TRBJ1-2	TRBV18	NA	CASSPGGWDGYTF	TGTGCCAGCTCTCCGGGGGGCTGGGATGGCTACACCTTC
once	14	TRBJ1-1	TRBV2	TRBD1	CASSVLPGGPEAFF	TGTGCCAGCAGTGTTCTGCCAGGGGGCCCTGAAGCTTTCTTT
once	15	TRBJ1-2	TRBV23-1	NA	CASSQPTCRVYGYTF	TGCGCCAGCAGTCAACCCACCTGCAGGGTCTATGGCTACACCTTC
NA	14	TRBJ1-1	TRBV4-3	NA	CASSQDHMNTEAFF	TGCGCCAGCAGCCAAGATCATATGAACACTGAAGCTTTCTTT
once	14	TRBJ1-2	TRBV2	TRBD1	CASRERTGLDGYTF	TGTGCCAGCAGGGAAAGGACAGGTCTGGATGGCTACACCTTC
NA	16	TRBJ1-4	TRBV5-5	NA	CASSLASHGRYEKLFF	TGTGCCAGCAGCTTGGCCAGTCACGGCCGATATGAAAAACTGTTTTTT
once	17	TRBJ2-5	TRBV2	TRBD2	CASSEARTSGGQETQYF	TGTGCCAGCAGTGAAGCACGGACTAGCGGGGGCCAAGAGACCCAGTACTTC
NA	14	TRBJ1-3	TRBV27	NA	CASRGTHSGNTIYF	TGTGCCAGCAGGGGGACCCACTCTGGAAACACCATATATTTT
NA	15	TRBJ1-1	TRBV3-1/TRBV3-2	TRBD1	CASSPKDRQNTEAFF	TGTGCCAGCAGCCCAAAGGACAGGCAGAACACTGAAGCTTTCTTT
NA	14	TRBJ2-1	TRBV27	TRBD1	CASFRDRGYNEQFF	TGTGCCAGCTTTCGGGACAGGGGTTACAATGAGCAGTTCTTC
once	12	TRBJ2-5	TRBV27	NA	CASRGWEETQYF	TGTGCCAGCAGGGGCTGGGAAGAGACCCAGTACTTC
few	16	TRBJ2-2	TRBV7-2	NA	CASSLRALTNTGELFF	TGTGCCAGCAGCTTACGAGCGCTGACGAACACCGGGGAGCTGTTTTTT
NA	13	TRBJ1-1	TRBV4-1	NA	CASSQSLDTEAFF	TGCGCCAGCAGCCAGTCGCTGGACACTGAAGCTTTCTTT
few	13	TRBJ1-1	TRBV6-5	NA	CASSSRMNTEAFF	TGTGCCAGCAGTTCCAGAATGAACACTGAAGCTTTCTTT
NA	15	TRBJ1-2	TRBV5-4	TRBD1	CASSAEPDRVDGYTF	TGTGCCAGCAGCGCTGAACCCGACAGGGTGGACGGCTACACCTTC
once	11	TRBJ2-3	TRBV27	NA	CASSLGNTQYF	TGTGCCAGCAGTTTGGGTAATACGCAGTATTTT
NA	15	TRBJ2-5	TRBV24-1	TRBD1	CATSDWGTGRETQYF	TGTGCCACCAGTGATTGGGGGACAGGGAGGGAGACCCAGTACTTC
NA	16	TRBJ1-5	TRBV21-1	NA	CASSKEIGHVRGAQHF	TGTGCCAGCAGCAAAGAAATCGGACACGTTCGGGGAGCCCAGCATTTT
NA	16	TRBJ2-5	TRBV7-2	NA	CASSLRADRLRETQYF	TGTGCCAGCAGCTTGCGTGCTGACAGATTAAGAGAGACCCAGTACTTC
NA	14	TRBJ2-2	TRBV6-5	NA	CASTISVLTGELFF	TGTGCCAGCACCATATCGGTCCTGACCGGGGAGCTGTTTTTT
NA	14	TRBJ2-3	TRBV18	NA	CASSLPVDGDTQYF	TGTGCCAGCTCACTCCCTGTGGATGGAGATACGCAGTATTTT
NA	19	TRBJ1-3	TRBV18	TRBD1	CASSPGTGAAGISGNTIYF	TGTGCCAGCTCGCCCGGGACAGGGGCTGCGGGAATCTCTGGAAACACCATATATTTT
NA	16	TRBJ1-6	TRBV2	TRBD1	CASSFTPGTVNSPLHF	TGTGCCAGCAGCTTCACCCCCGGGACAGTAAATTCACCCCTCCACTTT
NA	15	TRBJ2-3	TRBV15	TRBD1	CATTSPAGGTDTQYF	TGTGCCACCACCTCCCCGGCAGGGGGTACAGATACGCAGTATTTT
NA	16	TRBJ1-1	TRBV2	TRBD1	CASSSGQGLRNTEAFF	TGTGCCAGCAGTTCTGGACAGGGACTGCGGAACACTGAAGCTTTCTTT
NA	16	TRBJ1-2	TRBV9	NA	CASSVAVGQPNYGYTF	TGTGCCAGCAGCGTAGCTGTTGGGCAGCCGAACTATGGCTACACCTTC
NA	14	TRBJ2-2	TRBV18	NA	CASSPGRNTGELFF	TGTGCCAGCTCACCGGGGAGGAACACCGGGGAGCTGTTTTTT
NA	13	TRBJ1-2	TRBV2	NA	CASSWDAGYGYTF	TGTGCCAGCAGCTGGGACGCCGGGTATGGCTACACCTTC
few	13	TRBJ2-7	TRBV6-6	TRBD2	CASKEREGREQYF	TGTGCCAGCAAAGAGCGGGAGGGCCGCGAGCAGTACTTC
medium-sized	15	TRBJ2-7	TRBV11-3	TRBD2	CASSFLLAGSYEQYF	TGTGCCAGCAGCTTCTTGTTAGCGGGATCCTACGAGCAGTACTTC
once	15	TRBJ2-5	TRBV6-5	TRBD2	CASSYSRGGRETQYF	TGTGCCAGCAGTTACTCACGGGGGGGCCGAGAGACCCAGTACTTC
NA	15	TRBJ2-7	TRBV18	TRBD1	CASSPGQPSSYEQYF	TGTGCCAGCTCTCCGGGACAGCCGAGCTCCTACGAGCAGTACTTC
NA	16	TRBJ2-1	TRBV5-1	NA	CASRPLGGISYNEQFF	TGCGCCAGCCGCCCCCTTGGGGGGATCAGTTACAATGAGCAGTTCTTC
NA	16	TRBJ2-7	TRBV18	TRBD1	CASSPTRTGYSYEQYF	TGTGCCAGCTCACCGACCAGGACAGGGTACTCCTACGAGCAGTACTTC
NA	18	TRBJ1-2	TRBV7-2	NA	CASSTQLGPTGTNYGYTF	TGTGCCAGCAGCACGCAATTGGGCCCGACAGGAACTAACTATGGCTACACCTTC
NA	13	TRBJ1-4	TRBV7-2	NA	CASARTANEKLFF	TGTGCCAGTGCAAGGACAGCTAATGAAAAACTGTTTTTT